This T cell receptor beta chain was observed in a study of T cell clonality in common variable immunodeficiency. Notes on the study in general: In common variable immunodeficiency, TCR beta chains reportedly carried fewer deletions and N-nucleotide insertions.

The CDR3 is 12 amino acids. Looked up from germline, CDR1 is DFQATT and CDR2 is SNEGSKA (reference sequence). The trim removed 7 bases at V and 5 bases at J, leaving 7 bases unmatched. Some clones are missing from TCRdb's copy, which holds only in-frame ones; the method was immunoSEQ multiplex PCR. This sample carries some 45,000 clones, none of them present only once. This clone appeared many times. What it binds is unknown. From the germline J gene comes the end of the CDR3, since the read stops 3 residues before it. The sample consisted of peripheral blood mononuclear cells. The chain recombines TRBV20-1 with TRBJ2-7, with 8 bases aligning to TRBD1. The receptor comes from a person between 18 and 70 years old in good health. CDR3 amino acids: CSVLTGEHEQYF. The CDR3 bases that were read are TGCAGTGTCCTGACAGGGGAACACGAG.